The source of this T cell receptor (beta chain) is a study of blood T cell repertoires in COVID-19 (dated by TCRdb to about 2020). Background on the whole study: Collaborator samples came from the United States, Italy and Spain and covered acute and convalescent phases of COVID-19. The material from the prospective study consisted of cDNA or gDNA derived from T cells, B-cell-depleted T cells, or PBMCs. Where available, HLA class I and class II types were taken from metadata supplied by the sample provider and were not determined by assay-based typing. The repertoires were released in a freely available public database intended as a resource for research on the immune response to SARS-CoV-2. Nearly every sample came with metadata listing a de-identified subject ID, COVID-19 status, age in years and sex. Deeply sampled blood TCRbeta repertoires from subjects exposed to, actively infected with, or recovered from COVID-19 were included in the dataset. Samples were obtained from the ongoing ImmuneRACE study (first 160 participants) and from some 1,200 subjects provided by 6 global collaborators.

About this clone: This receptor's antigen is unknown. No base-level quality is on record; no much larger clone is a single base apart.

TCRbeta CDR3 regions were amplified from genomic DNA using the immunoSEQ Assay, a bias-controlled multiplex PCR. Regarding the original processing steps: Within the assay, amplification of reference gene primers was used to estimate how many nucleated cells each sample contained. To quantify the absolute abundance of each unique TCRbeta CDR3 rearrangement, sequence reads were collapsed and filtered. For each sample, productive Simpson clonality was calculated as the square root of Simpson's diversity index across productive rearrangements. TCRdb took over this immuneACCESS table, retaining in-frame rearrangements with V and J assigned. Such tables are incomplete; in checked studies, under half of the missing clones stem from an unresolved V gene, and the remainder is unexplained. The DNA was the basis for D and trimming; V, J and clone size are from that table. This sample holds roughly 120,000 clones; 81% were observed only once. The ten largest clones add up to around 1.5% of the sample.

The CDR3, from cysteine to phenylalanine, totals 18 residues. The only DNA kept is the CDR3, 54 bases in frame from the first base. V gives up 2 bases and J gives up 2 bases, and the segment between their germline ends measures 18 bases. CDR1 MGHRA and CDR2 YSYEKL are derived from the germline V gene. The paper's findings and limits, for the study overall: The quantity of clinical and demographic metadata differed by source and by participant and was supplied without curation.

Each collaborating institution followed its own protocols to collect whole blood in K2EDTA tubes. For TCRbeta analysis, collaborators shipped samples in one of three forms: frozen whole blood, isolated PBMCs, or DNA extracted from either of those sample types. The sample was peripheral blood. This TCR was recovered from a man between 45 and 60 years old with acute or convalescent COVID-19. This receptor chain uses TRBV4-1 and TRBJ1-4; the D segment cannot be called with confidence. The nucleotides read TGCGCCAGCAGCCAAAGGAGTCTGGTGGGAGGCACTAATGAAAAACTGTTTTTT. The translation is CASSQRSLVGGTNEKLFF.